Shown below are 16 T cell receptor beta chains from a single sample sequenced in a study of shared clonotypes between healthy human individuals. Sequencing used immunoSEQ multiplex PCR; TCRdb keeps in-frame clones, though not all of them. Of 2.3 million or so clones listed, about 92% are singletons. Sequences were obtained from naive CD4+ T cells from PBMCs. The subset is: CD45RA+ positively selected. The receptors were gathered from a man younger than 35 in good health. Some clones in this sample may be carry-over from other donors' samples.

The chain couples TRBV28 to TRBJ2-1; 13 nucleotides agree with TRBD2. The CDR3 consists of 16 residues. The junction had 7 bases not matched to a gene; V was cut back by 4 bases and J by 7 bases. Germline V CDR1 and CDR2: MDHEN, SYDVKM. The CDR3 DNA reads TGTGCCAGCAGTTCGCCGGGACTAGCGGGAAGAAATGAGCAGTTCTTC. Its protein product is CASSSPGLAGRNEQFF.

The rearrangement links TRBV28 to TRBJ2-2; a weak D match, TRBD1 (5 bases). Trimming pared 2 bases from V and 6 bases from J, leaving 13 bases between. Germline lookup yields CDR1 MDHEN and CDR2 SYDVKM. CDR3 length: 15 residues. For the CDR3, the DNA is TGTGCCAGCAGTTTAGGCAGGGCTGGGCCCGGGGAGCTGTTTTTT. Residues: CASSLGRAGPGELFF.

Concerning this clone: Other DNA sequences of this sample code for an identical CDR3. The chain is built from TRBV11-2 and TRBJ2-7; possible D gene TRBD2, 5 bases. Per germline, CDR1 SGHAT and CDR2 FQNNGV. V lost 4 bases, J lost 2 bases, and 6 bases lay in between. The CDR3 has 12 residues. This CDR3 reads CASSSGAYEQYF. The DNA of the CDR3 is TGTGCCAGCAGCTCCGGGGCCTACGAGCAGTACTTC.

The chain employs TRBV28 and TRBJ1-1; TRBD1 matches at 9 bases. Trimming cost V 6 bases and J 1 base; bases outside gene matches: 3. The germline CDR1 and CDR2 sequences are MDHEN and SYDVKM. This CDR3 is built from 14 residues. As DNA, the CDR3 is TGTGCCAGCAGGGACAGGGGAGGGAACACTGAAGCTTTCTTT. It yields the protein CASRDRGGNTEAFF.

The chain uses TRBV5-1 and TRBJ2-5, with D tentatively TRBD1 (6 bases). Germline values: CDR1 SGHRS, CDR2 YFSETQ. Trimming took off 3 bases at V and 3 bases at J, with 12 bases between the two ends. The length of the CDR3 is 14 residues. DNA of the CDR3: TGCGCCAGCAGCTCAGGGGTCCCTAAAGAGACCCAGTACTTC. Protein: CASSSGVPKETQYF.

This chain links TRBV6-1 with TRBJ2-3; maybe TRBD1 (6 bases). V was shortened by 8 bases and J by 1 base, with 10 bases between the two germline ends. Germline V lookup: CDR1 MNHNS, CDR2 SASEGT. CDR3 length: 13 amino acids. The DNA for the CDR3 is TGTGCCAGCGCGAGACAGGGCACAGATACGCAGTATTTT. Its translation: CASARQGTDTQYF.

This chain connects TRBV15 to TRBJ2-2, with D perhaps being TRBD1 or TRBD2 (5 bases each). V was pared by 3 bases and J by 2 bases, with 19 bases between. Germline V gene sequence: CDR1 LNHNV, CDR2 YYDKDF (reference sequence). The CDR3 is 18 amino acids. The CDR3 nucleotides read TGTGCCACCAGCAGTGACGAAGAGAGGGGCCGAAACACCGGGGAGCTGTTTTTT. Translating it yields CATSSDEERGRNTGELFF. The whole variable domain, filled in from reference TRBV15 and TRBJ2-2, reads DAMVIQNPRYQVTQFGKPVTLSCSQTLNHNVMYWYQQKSSQAPKLLFHYYDKDFNNEADTPDNFQSRRPNTSFCFLDIRSPGLGDTAMYLCATSSDEERGRNTGELFFGEGSRLTVL.

The V gene is TRBV5-6, the J gene TRBJ1-3; D gene unclear. The V end lost 5 bases, the J end lost 4 bases, and 13 bases lay between the germline ends. Germline V gene data show CDR1 as SGHDT and CDR2 as YYEEEE. The CDR3 extends over 14 amino acids. CDR3 sequence reads: CASSFWYAGNTIYF. CDR3 nucleotides: TGTGCCAGCAGTTTTTGGTACGCCGGAAACACCATATATTTT.

V is TRBV10-2 and J is TRBJ1-1, with 8 bases fitting TRBD1. The junction had 5 bases not matched to a gene; V was cut back by 3 bases and J by 5 bases. The V gene's germline CDR1 is WSHSY and CDR2 SAAADI. The CDR3 length is 14 residues. The CDR3, as DNA: TGCGCCAGCAGTGACACAGGGGGGAAAACTGAAGCTTTCTTT. Translation gives CASSDTGGKTEAFF.

The V call is TRBV6-1, the J call TRBJ1-2; the match to TRBD1 covers 9 bases. The CDR3 extends over 13 amino acids. Germline V lookup: CDR1 MNHNS, CDR2 SASEGT. With 2 bases clipped from V and 7 bases from J, the junction kept 2 bases outside the gene matches. In DNA form, the CDR3 reads TGTGCCAGCAGTGAATGGGACAGGGTTGGCTACACCTTC. It encodes CASSEWDRVGYTF.

This clone was seen just once. V and J are TRBV7-9 and TRBJ2-2; D is ambiguous. The V end lost 5 bases, the J end lost 4 bases, and 5 bases lay between the germline ends. Germline V gene lookup returns CDR1 SEHNR and CDR2 FQNEAQ (reference sequence). The CDR3 length is 12 residues. The chain's CDR3 is CASSSTTGELFF. The CDR3 region has the DNA TGTGCCAGCAGCAGTACCACCGGGGAGCTGTTTTTT.

The CDR3 nucleotides read TGTGCCACCTCTCACTCTGGAAACACCATATATTTT. It yields the protein CATSHSGNTIYF. The chain combines TRBV28 with TRBJ1-3; D gene uncertain. V dropped 10 bases and J dropped 0 bases, with 7 bases sitting between them. This CDR3 has 12 amino acids. Germline V lookup: CDR1 MDHEN, CDR2 SYDVKM.

The rearrangement uses TRBV5-4 and TRBJ2-5; maybe TRBD1 (6 bases). V shed 4 bases and J shed 1 base, with 17 bases lying between them. Germline CDR1 and CDR2: SGHNT and YYREEE (reference sequence). This CDR3 spans 16 amino acids. The CDR3: CASSGDSRGPQETQYF. The CDR3 nucleotides read TGTGCCAGCAGCGGAGACAGCAGGGGCCCCCAAGAGACCCAGTACTTC.

The V call is TRBV29-1, the J call TRBJ2-5; D perhaps matches TRBD1 (5 bases). This CDR3 has 12 amino acids. V lost 4 bases and J lost 4, with 10 bases in between. Per germline, CDR1 SQVTM and CDR2 ANQGSEA. The CDR3 loop reads CSVVGARETQYF. DNA for the CDR3: TGCAGCGTTGTAGGGGCTCGAGAGACCCAGTACTTC.

CDR3 sequence: CASSQLDGSGEKLFF. The CDR3 region has the DNA TGCGCCAGCAGCCAACTGGACGGGTCAGGGGAAAAACTGTTTTTT. The chain couples TRBV4-1 to TRBJ1-4; D perhaps matches TRBD1 (5 bases). CDR3 length equals 15 residues. Germline-derived CDR1 and CDR2 are MGHRA and YSYEKL. Trimming pared 2 bases from V and 8 bases from J, leaving 15 bases between.

The rearrangement uses TRBV5-1 and TRBJ2-2, with 13 bases identical to TRBD2. Germline trimming cut 5 bases from V and 6 bases from J; bases unmatched to any gene: 7. CDR3 length: 16 residues. Looked up from germline, CDR1 is SGHRS and CDR2 is YFSETQ. CDR3 protein: CASSRLAGGDAGELFF. The CDR3 nucleotides read TGCGCCAGCAGTCGACTAGCGGGAGGAGACGCCGGGGAGCTGTTTTTT.